The 2 T cell receptor beta chains in this list originate from one sample, sequenced in a study of blood T cell repertoires in COVID-19. The data were produced by immunoSEQ multiplex PCR, yet TCRdb's version contains in-frame clones alone and is incomplete. The sample has tens of thousands of clones, around four fifths seen once; the top ten hold roughly 5%. Sequencing input: peripheral blood. Every receptor here comes from a human donor in a cohort sampled during active COVID-19.

The chain joins TRBV4-2 to TRBJ1-1; D is ambiguous. V lost 0 bases and J lost 2, with 16 bases in between. Germline assignment: CDR1 LGHNA and CDR2 YNFKEQ. This CDR3 is 17 amino acids long. In DNA form, the CDR3 reads TGTGCCAGCAGCCAAGATGGTCCCCCAGGACTTAACACTGAAGCTTTCTTT. This codes for CASSQDGPPGLNTEAFF.

The sample holds one count of this clone. The rearrangement uses TRBV9 and TRBJ1-2; D may be TRBD1 (5 bases). The CDR3 is made up of 14 amino acids. V lost 2 bases and J 3 bases, leaving 11 bases between the germline ends. Germline V gives CDR1 SGDLS, CDR2 YYNGEE. CDR3 sequence (DNA): TGTGCCAGCAGCGTTCGGGGGGACGACTATGGCTACACCTTC. Protein sequence: CASSVRGDDYGYTF. Full variable domain (missing parts from reference TRBV9 and TRBJ1-2): DSGVTQTPKHLITATGQRVTLRCSPRSGDLSVYWYQQSLDQGLQFLIQYYNGEERAKGNILERFSAQQFPDLHSELNLSSLELGDSALYFCASSVRGDDYGYTFGSGTRLTVV.